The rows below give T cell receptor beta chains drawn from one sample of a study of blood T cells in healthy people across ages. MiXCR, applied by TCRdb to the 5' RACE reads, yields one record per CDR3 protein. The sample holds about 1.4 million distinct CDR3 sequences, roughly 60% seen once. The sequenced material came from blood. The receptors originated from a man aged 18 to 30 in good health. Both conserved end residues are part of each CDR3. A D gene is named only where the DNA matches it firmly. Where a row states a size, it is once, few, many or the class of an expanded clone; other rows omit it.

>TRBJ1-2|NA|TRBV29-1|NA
CSVRGGFDGYTF
TGCAGCGTAAGGGGGGGGTTTGATGGCTACACCTTC
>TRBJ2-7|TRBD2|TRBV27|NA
CASSLSASGSLEQYF
TGTGCCAGCAGTTTATCGGCTAGCGGGAGTCTCGAGCAGTACTTC
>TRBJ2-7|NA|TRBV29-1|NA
CSVRLGWYNEQYF
TGCAGCGTTCGACTAGGCTGGTACAATGAGCAGTACTTC
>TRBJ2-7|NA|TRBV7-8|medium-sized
CASSLDSTITYEQYF
TGTGCCAGCAGCTTAGATAGCACCATAACCTACGAGCAGTACTTC
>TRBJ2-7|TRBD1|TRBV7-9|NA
CASSEDRELEQYF
TGTGCCAGCAGCGAGGACAGGGAACTCGAGCAGTACTTC
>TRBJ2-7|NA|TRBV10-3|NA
CAISGASNYYEQYF
TGTGCCATCAGCGGGGCCTCGAACTACTACGAGCAGTACTTC
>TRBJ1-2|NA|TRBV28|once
CASSPPRQDGYTF
TGTGCCAGCAGTCCCCCCAGGCAAGATGGCTACACCTTC
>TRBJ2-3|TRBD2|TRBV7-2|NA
CASSLNLAGGVTDTQYF
TGTGCCAGCAGCTTAAACTTAGCGGGGGGAGTCACAGATACGCAGTATTTT
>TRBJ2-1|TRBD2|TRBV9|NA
CASSGLVRVNEQFF
TGTGCCAGCAGTGGACTAGTTAGGGTCAATGAGCAGTTCTTC
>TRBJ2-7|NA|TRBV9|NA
CASSVGGIGGEQYF
TGTGCCAGCAGCGTAGGAGGCATCGGGGGCGAGCAGTACTTC
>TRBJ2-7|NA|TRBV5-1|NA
CASSLSRRGTYEQYF
TGCGCCAGCAGCTTGTCCCGAAGAGGGACCTACGAGCAGTACTTC
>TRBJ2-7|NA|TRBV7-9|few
CASSLGADTNFYEQYF
TGTGCCAGCAGCTTAGGGGCCGACACAAATTTCTACGAGCAGTACTTC
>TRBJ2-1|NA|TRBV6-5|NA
CASSAGGAGSHNEQFF
TGTGCCAGCTCCGCCGGCGGGGCGGGGAGTCACAATGAGCAGTTCTTC
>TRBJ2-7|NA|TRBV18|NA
CASSPNGQNEQYF
TGTGCCAGCTCACCGAACGGACAGAACGAGCAGTACTTC
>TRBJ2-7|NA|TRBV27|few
CASSSLDPGMGEQYF
TGTGCCAGCAGTTCCCTCGATCCAGGGATGGGCGAGCAGTACTTC
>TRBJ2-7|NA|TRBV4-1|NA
CASSHLGGETYEQYF
TGCGCCAGCAGCCACCTTGGAGGAGAGACCTACGAGCAGTACTTC
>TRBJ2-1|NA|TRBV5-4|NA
CASSTQPEGSYNEQFF
TGTGCCAGCAGCACCCAACCGGAAGGCTCCTACAATGAGCAGTTCTTC
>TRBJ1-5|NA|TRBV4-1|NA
CASSQDPGPQPQHF
TGCGCCAGCAGCCAAGATCCCGGGCCCCAGCCCCAGCATTTT
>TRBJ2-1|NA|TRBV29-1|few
CSARAGAAYNEQFF
TGCAGCGCCAGGGCGGGGGCCGCCTACAATGAGCAGTTCTTC
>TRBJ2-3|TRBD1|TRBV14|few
CASSQFLGQGDSDTQYF
TGTGCCAGCAGCCAATTCCTAGGACAGGGCGATTCAGATACGCAGTATTTT
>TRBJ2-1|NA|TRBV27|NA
CASSLLYSSGGTEQFF
TGTGCCAGCAGTTTATTGTACTCGAGTGGAGGTACCGAGCAGTTCTTC
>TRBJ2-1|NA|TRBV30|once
CAWSGYGAPNEQFF
TGTGCCTGGAGTGGGTACGGGGCCCCCAATGAGCAGTTCTTC
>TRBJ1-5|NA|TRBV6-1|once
CASSEVGHFYSNQPQHF
TGTGCCAGCAGTGAAGTAGGCCACTTCTATAGCAATCAGCCCCAGCATTTT
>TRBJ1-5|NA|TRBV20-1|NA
CSARGQAVDYSNQPQHF
TGCAGTGCTAGAGGACAGGCGGTCGATTATAGCAATCAGCCCCAGCATTTT
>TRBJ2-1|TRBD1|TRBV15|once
CATSREAGGYNEQFF
TGTGCCACCAGCAGAGAGGCAGGGGGTTACAATGAGCAGTTCTTC
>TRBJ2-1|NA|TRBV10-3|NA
CAIRAGANNEQFF
TGTGCCATCAGGGCAGGGGCCAACAATGAGCAGTTCTTC
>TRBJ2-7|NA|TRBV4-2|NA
CASTLGGNAYEQYF
TGTGCCAGCACCCTAGGGGGAAACGCCTACGAGCAGTACTTC
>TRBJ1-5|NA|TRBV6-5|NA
CASSYAQGPNQPQHF
TGTGCCAGCAGTTACGCACAGGGTCCCAATCAGCCCCAGCATTTT
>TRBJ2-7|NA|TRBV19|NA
CASTPEDSYEQYF
TGTGCCAGTACCCCGGAGGATTCCTACGAGCAGTACTTC
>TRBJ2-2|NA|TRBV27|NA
CASSPSGLDTLANTGELFF
TGTGCCAGCAGTCCATCGGGACTCGACACTCTCGCGAACACCGGGGAGCTGTTTTTT
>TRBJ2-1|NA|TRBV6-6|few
CASREGLRTYNEQFF
TGTGCCAGCAGAGAGGGACTTCGAACCTACAATGAGCAGTTCTTC
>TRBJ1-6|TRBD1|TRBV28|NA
CASSNPGQATLSSYNSPLHF
TGTGCCAGCAGCAATCCGGGACAGGCCACTTTGAGCTCCTATAATTCACCCCTCCACTTT
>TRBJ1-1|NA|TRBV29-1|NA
CSVEAPRRPQVGMNTEAFF
TGCAGCGTTGAAGCTCCGCGGCGGCCACAGGTGGGAATGAACACTGAAGCTTTCTTT
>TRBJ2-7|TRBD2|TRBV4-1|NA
CASSQLSGRAGEQYF
TGCGCCAGCAGCCAACTTAGCGGGAGGGCCGGCGAGCAGTACTTC
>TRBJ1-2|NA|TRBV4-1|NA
CASSQQPVVDGYTF
TGCGCCAGCAGCCAACAACCAGTCGTCGATGGCTACACCTTC
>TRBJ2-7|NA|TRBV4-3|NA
CASSQDAGPYEQYF
TGCGCCAGCAGCCAAGACGCAGGGCCCTACGAGCAGTACTTC
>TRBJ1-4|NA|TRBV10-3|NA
CAISESDATNEKLFF
TGTGCCATCAGTGAGTCGGACGCAACTAATGAAAAACTGTTTTTT
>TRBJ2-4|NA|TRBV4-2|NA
CASSQEGIPPDIQYF
TGTGCCAGCAGCCAAGAGGGGATACCGCCGGACATTCAGTACTTC
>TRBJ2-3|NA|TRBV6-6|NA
CATSDYRAGTDTQYF
TGTGCCACCTCGGACTACCGGGCTGGCACAGATACGCAGTATTTT
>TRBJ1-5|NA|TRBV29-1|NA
CSVGQSGNQPQHF
TGCAGCGTTGGACAATCAGGCAATCAGCCCCAGCATTTT
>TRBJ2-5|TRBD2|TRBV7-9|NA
CASSLKSGGLHQETQYF
TGTGCCAGCAGCTTGAAAAGCGGGGGGCTTCACCAAGAGACCCAGTACTTC
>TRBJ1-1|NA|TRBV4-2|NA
CASSQTGAPGGTEAFF
TGTGCCAGCAGCCAAACCGGGGCCCCTGGGGGAACTGAAGCTTTCTTT
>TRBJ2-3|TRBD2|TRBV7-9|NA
CASSLETSDTDTQYF
TGTGCCAGCAGCTTAGAAACTAGCGACACAGATACGCAGTATTTT
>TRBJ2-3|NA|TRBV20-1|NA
CSASLARVGDTQYF
TGCAGTGCTAGCCTAGCGAGGGTAGGAGATACGCAGTATTTT
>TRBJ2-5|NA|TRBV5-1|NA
CASSLLPVLETQYF
TGCGCCAGCAGCTTGCTGCCGGTGTTGGAGACCCAGTACTTC
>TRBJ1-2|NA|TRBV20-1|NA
CSARDPLQIGSYTF
TGCAGTGCTAGAGACCCACTTCAAATAGGGAGCTACACCTTC
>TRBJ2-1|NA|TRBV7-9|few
CASSTQGHEQFF
TGTGCCAGCAGCACACAGGGTCATGAGCAGTTCTTC
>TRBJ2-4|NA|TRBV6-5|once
CASSQTGRAKNIQYF
TGTGCCAGCAGCCAGACAGGGAGGGCCAAAAACATTCAGTACTTC